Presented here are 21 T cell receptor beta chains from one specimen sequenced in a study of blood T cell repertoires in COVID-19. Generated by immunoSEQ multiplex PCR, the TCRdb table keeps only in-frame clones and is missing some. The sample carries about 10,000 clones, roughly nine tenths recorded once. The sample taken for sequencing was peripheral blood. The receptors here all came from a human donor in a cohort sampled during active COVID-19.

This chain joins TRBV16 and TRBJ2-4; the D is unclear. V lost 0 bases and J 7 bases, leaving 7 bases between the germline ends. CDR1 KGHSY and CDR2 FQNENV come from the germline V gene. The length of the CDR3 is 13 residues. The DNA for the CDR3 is TGTGCCAGCAGCCAATCGGTGGGCAACATTCAGTACTTC. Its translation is CASSQSVGNIQYF.

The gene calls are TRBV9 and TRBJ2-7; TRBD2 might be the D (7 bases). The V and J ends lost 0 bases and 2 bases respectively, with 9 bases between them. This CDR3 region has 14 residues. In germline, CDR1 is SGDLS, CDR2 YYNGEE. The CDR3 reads CASSVAGGPYEQYF. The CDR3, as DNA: TGTGCCAGCAGCGTAGCGGGGGGCCCCTACGAGCAGTACTTC.

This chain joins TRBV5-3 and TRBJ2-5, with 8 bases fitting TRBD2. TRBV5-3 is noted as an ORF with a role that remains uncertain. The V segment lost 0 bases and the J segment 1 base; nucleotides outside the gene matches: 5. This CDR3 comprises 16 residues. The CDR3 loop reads CARSLGGLGIQETQYF. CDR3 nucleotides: TGTGCCAGAAGCTTGGGGGGACTAGGGATCCAAGAGACCCAGTACTTC.

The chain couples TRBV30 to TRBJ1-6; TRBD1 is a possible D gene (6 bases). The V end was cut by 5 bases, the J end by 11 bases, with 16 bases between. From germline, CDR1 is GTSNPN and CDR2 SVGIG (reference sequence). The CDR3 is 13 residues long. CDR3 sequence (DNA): TGTGCCTGGGAGGGACGGCCAGGGGCACCCCTCCACTTT. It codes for CAWEGRPGAPLHF.

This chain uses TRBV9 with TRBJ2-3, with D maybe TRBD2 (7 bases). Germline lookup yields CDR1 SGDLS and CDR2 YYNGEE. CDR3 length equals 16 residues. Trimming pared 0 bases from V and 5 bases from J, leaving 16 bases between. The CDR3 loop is CASSVDRGGQQDTQYF. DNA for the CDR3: TGTGCCAGCAGCGTAGATAGGGGGGGGCAACAAGATACGCAGTATTTT.

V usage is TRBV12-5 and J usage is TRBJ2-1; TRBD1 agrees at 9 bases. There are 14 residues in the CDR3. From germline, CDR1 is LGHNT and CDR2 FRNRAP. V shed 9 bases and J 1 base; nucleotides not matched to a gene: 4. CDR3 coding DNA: TGTGCTAGCAGGGACAGGGTTTCCTACAATGAGCAGTTCTTC. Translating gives CASRDRVSYNEQFF.

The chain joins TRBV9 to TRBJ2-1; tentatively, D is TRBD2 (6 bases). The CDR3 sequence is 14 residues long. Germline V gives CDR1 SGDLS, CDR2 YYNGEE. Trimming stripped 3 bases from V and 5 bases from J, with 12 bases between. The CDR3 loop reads CASSASGGDNEQFF. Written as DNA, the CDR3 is TGTGCCAGCAGCGCAAGCGGAGGGGACAATGAGCAGTTCTTC.

The CDR3 DNA follows: TGTGCCAGCAGTGAACGTTGGCTAGCGTCCTACGAGCAGTACTTC. Protein sequence: CASSERWLASYEQYF. The V gene is TRBV2, the J gene TRBJ2-7, with D maybe TRBD2 (6 bases). Germline V CDR1 and CDR2: SNHLY, FYNNEI. Trimming took off 2 bases at V and 1 base at J, with 12 bases between the two ends. The length of the CDR3 is 15 residues. Full variable domain (missing parts from reference TRBV2 and TRBJ2-7): EPEVTQTPSHQVTQMGQEVILRCVPISNHLYFYWYRQILGQKVEFLVSFYNNEISEKSEIFDDQFSVERPDGSNFTLKIRSTKLEDSAMYFCASSERWLASYEQYFGPGTRLTVT.

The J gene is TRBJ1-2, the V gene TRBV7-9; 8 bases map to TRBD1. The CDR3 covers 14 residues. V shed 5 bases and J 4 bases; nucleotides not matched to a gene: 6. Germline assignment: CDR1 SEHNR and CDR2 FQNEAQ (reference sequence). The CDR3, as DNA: TGTGCCAGCAGCGGGGGACAGGTGATCTATGGCTACACCTTC. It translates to CASSGGQVIYGYTF.

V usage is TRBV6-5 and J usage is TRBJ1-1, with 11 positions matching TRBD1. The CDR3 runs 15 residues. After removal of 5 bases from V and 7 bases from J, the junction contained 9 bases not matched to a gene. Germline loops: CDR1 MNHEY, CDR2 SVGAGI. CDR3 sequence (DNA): TGTGCCAGCAGTCGGGACAGGGGGTTGGAGGTTGAAGCTTTCTTT. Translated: CASSRDRGLEVEAFF.

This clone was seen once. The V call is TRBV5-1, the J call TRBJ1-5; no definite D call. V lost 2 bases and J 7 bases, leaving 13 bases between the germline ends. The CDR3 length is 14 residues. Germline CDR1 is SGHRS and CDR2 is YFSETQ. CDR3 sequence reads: CASSFSPNGQPQHF. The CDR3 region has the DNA TGCGCCAGCAGCTTTTCACCCAACGGGCAGCCCCAGCATTTT.

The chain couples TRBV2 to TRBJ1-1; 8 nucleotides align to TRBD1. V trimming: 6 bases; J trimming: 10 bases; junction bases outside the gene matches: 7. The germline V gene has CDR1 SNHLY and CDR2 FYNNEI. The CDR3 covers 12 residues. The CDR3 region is CASRTGQGGAFF. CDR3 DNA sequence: TGTGCCAGCAGGACCGGACAGGGAGGAGCTTTCTTT.

The CDR3 sequence: CASREGGTNEKLFF. In DNA, the CDR3 is TGTGCCAGCCGGGAGGGAGGGACTAATGAAAAACTGTTTTTT. This sequence joins TRBV6-5 and TRBJ1-4; D ambiguous. The V gene's germline CDR1 is MNHEY and CDR2 SVGAGI. There are 14 residues in the CDR3. V was cut by 8 bases and J by 2 bases, with 12 bases left in between.

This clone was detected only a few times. The CDR3 region has the DNA TGTGCCAGCAGTGAACGGGACTTTGAATCTGTGGAGCTGTTTTTT. It translates to CASSERDFESVELFF. The V call is TRBV6-1, the J call TRBJ2-2; a weak D match, TRBD2 (6 bases). The CDR3 totals 15 residues. With 2 bases removed from V and 10 bases from J, the gap between germline ends came to 17 bases. Germline CDR1 is MNHNS and CDR2 is SASEGT.

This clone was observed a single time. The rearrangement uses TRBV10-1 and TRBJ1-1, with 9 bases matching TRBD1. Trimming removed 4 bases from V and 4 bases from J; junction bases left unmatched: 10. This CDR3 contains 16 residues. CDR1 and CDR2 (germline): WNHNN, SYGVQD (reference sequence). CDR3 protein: CASSAYKGQGVTEAFF. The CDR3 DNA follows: TGCGCCAGCAGTGCTTATAAGGGACAGGGAGTCACTGAAGCTTTCTTT.

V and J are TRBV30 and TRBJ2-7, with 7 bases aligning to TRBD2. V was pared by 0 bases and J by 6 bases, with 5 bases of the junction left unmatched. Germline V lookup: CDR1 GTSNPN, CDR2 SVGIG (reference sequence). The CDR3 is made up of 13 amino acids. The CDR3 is CAWSVAREGEQYF. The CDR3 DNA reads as TGTGCCTGGAGTGTAGCCAGGGAGGGCGAGCAGTACTTC.

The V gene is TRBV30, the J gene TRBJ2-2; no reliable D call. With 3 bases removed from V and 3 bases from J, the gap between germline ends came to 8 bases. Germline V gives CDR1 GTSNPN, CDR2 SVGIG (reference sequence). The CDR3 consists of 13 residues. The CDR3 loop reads CAWRGSYTGELFF. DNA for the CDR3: TGTGCCTGGAGGGGCAGTTACACCGGGGAGCTGTTTTTT.

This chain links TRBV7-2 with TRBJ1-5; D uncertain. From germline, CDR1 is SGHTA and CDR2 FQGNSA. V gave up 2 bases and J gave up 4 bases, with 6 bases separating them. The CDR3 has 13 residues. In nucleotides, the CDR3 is TGTGCCAGCAGCTTAACCGGGAATCAGCCCCAGCATTTT. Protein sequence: CASSLTGNQPQHF.

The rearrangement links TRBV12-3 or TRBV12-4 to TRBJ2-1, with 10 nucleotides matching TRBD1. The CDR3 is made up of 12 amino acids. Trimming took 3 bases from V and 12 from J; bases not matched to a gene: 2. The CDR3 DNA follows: TGTGCCAGCAGTTTGGGGGACAGGGGGCAGTTCTTC. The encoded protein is CASSLGDRGQFF.

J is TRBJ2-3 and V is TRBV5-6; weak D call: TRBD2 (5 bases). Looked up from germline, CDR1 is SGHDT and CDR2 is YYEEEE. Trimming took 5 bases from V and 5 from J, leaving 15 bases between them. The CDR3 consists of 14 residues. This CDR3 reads CASRIRGSEDTQYF. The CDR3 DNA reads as TGTGCCAGCAGGATACGGGGTTCGGAAGATACGCAGTATTTT.

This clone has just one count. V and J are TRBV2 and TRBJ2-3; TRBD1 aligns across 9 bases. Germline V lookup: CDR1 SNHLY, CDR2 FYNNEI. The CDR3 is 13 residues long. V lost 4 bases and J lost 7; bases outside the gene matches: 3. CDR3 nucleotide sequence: TGTGCCAGCAGTGGGGACAGGGATAATACGCAGTATTTT. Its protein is CASSGDRDNTQYF.